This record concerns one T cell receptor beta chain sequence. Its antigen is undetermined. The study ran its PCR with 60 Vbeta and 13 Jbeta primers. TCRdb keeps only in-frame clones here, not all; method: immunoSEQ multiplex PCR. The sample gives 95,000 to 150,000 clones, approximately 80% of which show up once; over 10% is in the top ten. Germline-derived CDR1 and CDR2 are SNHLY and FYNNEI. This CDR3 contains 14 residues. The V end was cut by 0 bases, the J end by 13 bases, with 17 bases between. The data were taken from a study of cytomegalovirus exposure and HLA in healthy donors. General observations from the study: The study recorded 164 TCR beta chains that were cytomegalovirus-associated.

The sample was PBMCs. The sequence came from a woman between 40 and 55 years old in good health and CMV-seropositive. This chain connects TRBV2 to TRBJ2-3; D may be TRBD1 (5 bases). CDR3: CASSEAMGPAPEYF. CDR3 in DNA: TGTGCCAGCAGTGAAGCCATGGGGCCAGCCCCCGAGTATTTT.